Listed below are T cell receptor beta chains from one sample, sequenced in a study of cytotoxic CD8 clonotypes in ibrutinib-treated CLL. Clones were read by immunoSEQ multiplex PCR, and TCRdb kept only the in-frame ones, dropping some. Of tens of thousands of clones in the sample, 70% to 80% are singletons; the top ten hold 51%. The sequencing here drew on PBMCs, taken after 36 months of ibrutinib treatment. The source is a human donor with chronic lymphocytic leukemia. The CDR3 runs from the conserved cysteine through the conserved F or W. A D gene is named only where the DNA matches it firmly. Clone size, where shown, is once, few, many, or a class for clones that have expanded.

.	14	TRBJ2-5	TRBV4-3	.	CASSQVGPMETQYF	TGCGCCAGCAGCCAGGTTGGGCCGATGGAGACCCAGTACTTC
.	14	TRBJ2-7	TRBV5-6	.	CASSLTDRIYEQYF	TGTGCCAGCAGCTTAACAGACAGAATCTACGAGCAGTACTTC
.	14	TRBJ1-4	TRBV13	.	CASSLRTVNEKLFF	TGTGCCAGCAGCTTGAGGACAGTAAATGAAAAACTGTTTTTT
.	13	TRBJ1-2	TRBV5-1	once	CASRSAGNYGYTF	TGCGCCAGCAGGTCGGCCGGCAACTATGGCTACACCTTC
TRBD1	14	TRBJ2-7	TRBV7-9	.	CASSSGQGAYEQYF	TGTGCCAGCAGCTCGGGACAGGGGGCTTACGAGCAGTACTTC
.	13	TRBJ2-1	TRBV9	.	CASSVAGYNEQFF	TGTGCCAGCAGCGTAGCGGGGTACAATGAGCAGTTCTTC
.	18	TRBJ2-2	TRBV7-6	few	CASSPGPFGPANTGELFF	TGTGCCAGCAGCCCGGGACCGTTCGGCCCCGCGAACACCGGGGAGCTGTTTTTT
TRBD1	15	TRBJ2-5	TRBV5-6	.	CASSPSGTGGETQYF	TGTGCCAGCAGCCCTTCCGGGACAGGGGGGGAGACCCAGTACTTC
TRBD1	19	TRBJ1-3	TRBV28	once	CASTTLFGTGGRSGNTIYF	TGTGCCAGCACTACCTTATTCGGGACAGGGGGACGCTCTGGAAACACCATATATTTT
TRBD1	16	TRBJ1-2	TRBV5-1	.	CASSLSVGAGGYGYTF	TGCGCCAGCAGCTTGTCCGTTGGGGCAGGGGGGTATGGCTACACCTTC
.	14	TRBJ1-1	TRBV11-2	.	CASSSPNINTEAFF	TGTGCCAGCAGCTCCCCTAATATTAACACTGAAGCTTTCTTT
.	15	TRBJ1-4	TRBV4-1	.	CASSPTGSTNEKLFF	TGCGCCAGCAGCCCGACGGGATCAACTAATGAAAAACTGTTTTTT
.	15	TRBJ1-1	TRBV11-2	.	CASSSRLGANTEAFF	TGTGCCAGCAGCTCCCGGTTAGGGGCGAACACTGAAGCTTTCTTT
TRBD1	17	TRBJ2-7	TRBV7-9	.	CASSLGGDRGHSYEQYF	TGTGCCAGCAGCTTAGGAGGCGACAGGGGGCATTCCTACGAGCAGTACTTC
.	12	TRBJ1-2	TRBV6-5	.	CASSPENYGYTF	TGTGCCAGCAGCCCCGAGAACTATGGCTACACCTTC
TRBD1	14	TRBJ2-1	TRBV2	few	CASRSQGGGNEQFF	TGTGCCAGCAGATCACAGGGGGGTGGCAATGAGCAGTTCTTC
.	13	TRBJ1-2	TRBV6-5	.	CASMGRGTYGYTF	TGTGCCAGCATGGGCAGGGGAACCTATGGCTACACCTTC
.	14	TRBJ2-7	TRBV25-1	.	CASSAQAYFYEQYF	TGTGCCAGCAGTGCACAAGCATACTTCTACGAGCAGTACTTC
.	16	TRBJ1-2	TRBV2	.	CASSSRPGSQGYGYTF	TGTGCCAGCAGTTCCCGCCCAGGGAGCCAAGGCTATGGCTACACCTTC
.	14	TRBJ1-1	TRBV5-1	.	CASSLQSENTEAFF	TGCGCCAGCAGCTTACAGTCCGAGAACACTGAAGCTTTCTTT
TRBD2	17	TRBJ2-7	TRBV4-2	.	CASSLGTSGGNSYEQYF	TGTGCCAGCAGCCTCGGGACTAGCGGGGGGAACTCCTACGAGCAGTACTTC
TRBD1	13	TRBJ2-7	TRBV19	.	CASSVGQNYEQYF	TGTGCCAGTAGTGTGGGACAGAATTACGAGCAGTACTTC
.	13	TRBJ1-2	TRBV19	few	CASSISGDYGYTF	TGTGCCAGTAGTATTTCAGGGGACTATGGCTACACCTTC
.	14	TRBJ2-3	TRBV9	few	CASSEGGTTDTQYF	TGTGCCAGCAGCGAGGGGGGTACCACAGATACGCAGTATTTT
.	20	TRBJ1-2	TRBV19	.	CASSIGPFFPEPGDNYGYTF	TGTGCCAGTAGTATTGGCCCGTTTTTTCCAGAGCCAGGTGATAACTATGGCTACACCTTC
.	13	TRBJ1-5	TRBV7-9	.	CASSPQGAKPQHF	TGTGCCAGCAGCCCCCAGGGTGCGAAGCCCCAGCATTTT
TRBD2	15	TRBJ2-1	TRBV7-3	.	CASSRSGGSYNEQFF	TGTGCCAGCAGCAGAAGCGGGGGTTCCTACAATGAGCAGTTCTTC
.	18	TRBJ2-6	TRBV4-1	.	CASSQVPPTVTGANVLTF	TGCGCCAGCAGCCAAGTTCCCCCGACAGTAACTGGGGCCAACGTCCTGACTTTC
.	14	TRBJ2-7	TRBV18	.	CASSPGLLGDEQYF	TGTGCCAGCTCACCGGGACTCCTGGGAGACGAGCAGTACTTC
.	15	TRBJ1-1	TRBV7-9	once	CASSPARGVNTEAFF	TGTGCCAGCAGCCCGGCAAGAGGGGTGAACACTGAAGCTTTCTTT
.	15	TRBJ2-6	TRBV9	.	CASSVGVGGPNVLTF	TGTGCCAGCAGCGTAGGGGTCGGCGGACCCAACGTCCTGACTTTC
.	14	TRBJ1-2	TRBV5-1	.	CASSLEGTRGGYTF	TGCGCCAGCAGCTTGGAGGGGACACGTGGGGGCTACACCTTC
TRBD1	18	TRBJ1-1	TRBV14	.	CASSQDPGGTVMNTEAFF	TGTGCCAGCAGCCAAGATCCTGGTGGGACAGTCATGAACACTGAAGCTTTCTTT
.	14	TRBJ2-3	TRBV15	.	CATSVGESTDTQYF	TGTGCCACCAGCGTGGGGGAGAGCACAGATACGCAGTATTTT
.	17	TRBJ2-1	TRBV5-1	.	CASSLRSRGAPDNEQFF	TGCGCCAGCAGCTTGAGGTCTCGGGGGGCCCCAGACAATGAGCAGTTCTTC